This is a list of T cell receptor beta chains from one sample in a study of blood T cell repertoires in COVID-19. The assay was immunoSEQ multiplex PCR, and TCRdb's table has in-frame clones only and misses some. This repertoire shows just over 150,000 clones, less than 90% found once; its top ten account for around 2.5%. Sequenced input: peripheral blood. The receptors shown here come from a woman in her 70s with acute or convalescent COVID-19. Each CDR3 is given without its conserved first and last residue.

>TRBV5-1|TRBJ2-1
ASGLYSGSVNEQF
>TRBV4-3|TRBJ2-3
ASSQDPSGGKPSTDTQY
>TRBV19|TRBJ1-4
ASSPLDRGPNEKLF
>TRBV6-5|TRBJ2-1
ASSSLGTGNNEQF
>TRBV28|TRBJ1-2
ASSQRKGWSGYT
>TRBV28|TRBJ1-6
ASSPGPRQGISSYNSPLH
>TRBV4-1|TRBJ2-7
ASSQVEQGGMISYEQY
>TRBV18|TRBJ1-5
ASSPFVVSSNQPQH
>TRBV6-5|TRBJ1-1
ASKGTGASGLEAF
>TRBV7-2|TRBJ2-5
ASSRVRGSLETQY
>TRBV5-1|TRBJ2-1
ASSLEASGSNEQF
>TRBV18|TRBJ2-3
ASSPLTSGISTDTQY
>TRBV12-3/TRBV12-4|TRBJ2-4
ASSLWDRNIQY
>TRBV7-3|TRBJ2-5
ASSLMGADQETQY